This entry lists 18 T cell receptor beta chains sequenced from one sample in a study of T cell repertoires in cytomegalovirus infection. Via MiXCR, TCRdb re-called the reads, giving one row per CDR3 protein. The sample lists around 180,000 distinct CDR3 sequences; approximately 19% were seen once. Source material: PBMCs. These receptors were taken from a human donor in good health (CMV status not recorded). Some clones in this sample may be carry-over from other donors' samples.

This clonotype was detected many times. CDR3 amino acids: CASSSLTSGGEETQYF. CDR3 sequence (DNA): TGTGCCAGCAGCTCGTTGACTAGCGGGGGGGAAGAGACCCAGTACTTC. This sequence joins TRBV7-2 and TRBJ2-5, with TRBD2 matching 14 bases. Germline V gives CDR1 SGHTA, CDR2 FQGNSA. With V trimmed by 4 bases and J by 3 bases, 4 bases remained unmatched. This CDR3 comprises 16 residues. Using reference TRBV7-2 and TRBJ2-5 for the parts outside the CDR3, the full variable domain is GAGVSQSPSNKVTEKGKDVELRCDPISGHTALYWYRQSLGQGLEFLIYFQGNSAPDKSGLPSDRFSAERTGGSVSTLTIQRTQQEDSAVYLCASSSLTSGGEETQYFGPGTRLLVL.

A few counts support this clonotype. The J gene is TRBJ1-5, the V gene TRBV5-5; D perhaps matches TRBD1 (5 bases). The length of the CDR3 is 16 residues. Trimming cost V 4 bases and J 6 bases, with 20 bases left between them. Germline V gene data show CDR1 as SGHKS and CDR2 as YYEKEE (reference sequence). The CDR3, as DNA: TGTGCCAGCAGCCTAGGATGGCAGGGTCAAGCTCAGCCCCAGCATTTT. This sequence encodes CASSLGWQGQAQPQHF.

This clonotype was detected many times. V usage is TRBV7-3 and J usage is TRBJ2-1, with D possibly being TRBD1 (6 bases). V was clipped by 5 bases and J by 2 bases, with 16 bases between them. This CDR3 is built from 16 residues. CDR1 and CDR2 from the germline V gene are SGHTA and FQGTGA. CDR3 protein: CASSPNRDTPYNEQFF. For the CDR3, the DNA is TGTGCCAGCAGCCCAAATCGGGACACCCCCTACAATGAGCAGTTCTTC.

This clonotype was seen only a few times. The rearrangement joins TRBV19 to TRBJ2-1; 9 bases are a match to TRBD2. J was trimmed by 2 bases and V by 4 bases; bases with no gene match: 6. CDR1 and CDR2 (germline): LNHDA, SQIVND (reference sequence). The CDR3 consists of 16 residues. The CDR3 DNA is TGTGCCAGTAGTAATGGGGGACTAGCCGCCTACAATGAGCAGTTCTTC. This encodes CASSNGGLAAYNEQFF.

This clonotype has ten or more counts. V usage is TRBV7-9 and J usage is TRBJ1-5; 10 bases match TRBD1. V lost 8 bases and J lost 6; bases outside the gene matches: 4. The CDR3 is 13 amino acids. Per germline, CDR1 SEHNR and CDR2 FQNEAQ (reference sequence). The CDR3 DNA reads TGTGCCAGCGGGACAGGGGAAAGTCAGCCCCAGCATTTT. It encodes CASGTGESQPQHF.

This clonotype has ten or more counts. V usage is TRBV7-8 and J usage is TRBJ1-5; D is uncertain. CDR3 size: 16 residues. Trimming took 5 bases from V and 0 from J, leaving 14 bases between them. Germline loops: CDR1 SGHVS, CDR2 FQNEAQ. This CDR3 reads CASSPNRLFSNQPQHF. The CDR3 nucleotides read TGTGCCAGCAGCCCCAATCGGTTGTTTAGCAATCAGCCCCAGCATTTT.

J is TRBJ1-1 and V is TRBV20-1; perhaps TRBD1 as D (5 bases). Trimming shortened V by 4 bases and J by 5 bases, and 17 bases separated the two germline ends. CDR1 and CDR2 (germline): DFQATT, SNEGSKA (reference sequence). The CDR3 consists of 14 residues. CDR3 nucleotide sequence: TGCAGTGCTAACCCCGGGACCACAAGAACTGAAGCTTTCTTT. Translating gives CSANPGTTRTEAFF.

This clonotype was recorded many times. The chain employs TRBV2 and TRBJ2-2; TRBD2 agrees at 7 bases. CDR3 length: 12 residues. Losses at the gene ends were 8 bases for V and 4 bases for J; bases not matched to a gene: 1. Germline-derived CDR1 and CDR2 are SNHLY and FYNNEI. The CDR3 DNA sequence: TGTGCCAGCGGGGGGGTCACCGGGGAGCTGTTTTTT. This gives the protein CASGGVTGELFF.

This clonotype was recorded at least ten times. The chain recombines TRBV7-3 with TRBJ1-1, with D unresolved. CDR1 and CDR2 from the germline V gene are SGHTA and FQGTGA. Trimming removed 5 bases from V and 3 bases from J, with 7 bases in between. This CDR3 contains 12 residues. Here the CDR3 reads CASSPGYTEAFF. In nucleotides, the CDR3 is TGTGCCAGCAGCCCCGGGTACACTGAAGCTTTCTTT.

This chain links TRBV2 with TRBJ2-4; TRBD1 aligns across 12 bases. V gave up 8 bases and J gave up 6 bases; unmatched junction bases: 8. CDR1 is SNHLY, CDR2 FYNNEI, per germline. This CDR3 contains 15 residues. The CDR3 region has the DNA TGTGCCAGCCTCCGGGACAGGGGGCGCGGAAACATTCAGTACTTC. Protein product: CASLRDRGRGNIQYF.

This clonotype was counted only a few times. V is TRBV23-1 and J is TRBJ2-7, with 10 bases aligning to TRBD1. TRBV23-1 has ORF status, its function being uncertain. This CDR3 has 16 residues. V lost 3 bases and J lost 5; bases outside the gene matches: 10. CDR3 protein: CASSQHTGQGPDEQYF. DNA for the CDR3: TGCGCCAGCAGTCAGCACACGGGACAGGGGCCCGACGAGCAGTACTTC.

This clonotype was recorded many times. This chain joins TRBV28 and TRBJ1-1; maybe TRBD1 (6 bases). Germline CDR1 and CDR2: MDHEN and SYDVKM. The CDR3 covers 14 residues. V dropped 4 bases and J dropped 1 base, with 10 bases sitting between them. The CDR3 reads CASSSGTTNTEAFF. As DNA, the CDR3 is TGTGCCAGCAGTTCCGGGACAACGAACACTGAAGCTTTCTTT.

This clonotype was observed many times. The V and J genes are TRBV7-2 and TRBJ2-5; 8 bases fit TRBD2. The CDR3 extends over 16 amino acids. V dropped 5 bases and J dropped 5; count of bases not matched to a gene: 13. The germline V gene has CDR1 SGHTA and CDR2 FQGNSA. In DNA, the CDR3 is TGTGCCAGCAGCCCCTTCCTCGGACTAGCTCGGGAGACCCAGTACTTC. Protein product: CASSPFLGLARETQYF.

The chain employs TRBV2 and TRBJ2-5, with D perhaps matching TRBD2 (5 bases). This CDR3 has 15 residues. Trimming removed 3 bases at V and 5 bases at J, with 16 bases between. Germline V gene lookup returns CDR1 SNHLY and CDR2 FYNNEI. CDR3 sequence (DNA): TGTGCCAGCAGTGAGGTAAACAGCCGAGGGGAGACCCAGTACTTC. Its translation is CASSEVNSRGETQYF.

This clonotype was seen more than once but under ten times. This chain links TRBV19 with TRBJ2-5, with 7 bases identical to TRBD1. Germline loops: CDR1 LNHDA, CDR2 SQIVND (reference sequence). CDR3 length: 13 residues. Unmatched junction bases numbered 3, after V lost 6 bases and J lost 2 bases. The CDR3 bases are TGTGCCAGTAGAGGGACAGCACAAGAGACCCAGTACTTC. Its protein product is CASRGTAQETQYF.

This clonotype came up many times. This CDR3 is CASSQDLADYEQYF. DNA of the CDR3: TGTGCCAGCAGCCAAGATCTAGCGGACTACGAGCAGTACTTC. This rearrangement joins TRBV4-2 to TRBJ2-7; 7 bases align to TRBD2. CDR1 and CDR2 from the germline V gene are LGHNA and YNFKEQ. J was trimmed by 3 bases and V by 0 bases; bases with no gene match: 2. CDR3 length equals 14 residues.

This clonotype was recorded a few times. This chain joins TRBV28 and TRBJ2-7, with D tentatively TRBD1 (5 bases). CDR3 length equals 14 residues. The germline CDR1 and CDR2 sequences are MDHEN and SYDVKM. V lost 4 bases to trimming and J lost 3 bases, with 13 bases between them. The DNA for the CDR3 is TGTGCCAGCAGTTCACCATCAGGGATCTACGAGCAGTACTTC. It codes for CASSSPSGIYEQYF.

This clonotype was counted ten times or more. The rearrangement links TRBV19 to TRBJ2-3; the D is unclear. Per the germline V gene, CDR1 is LNHDA and CDR2 is SQIVND (reference sequence). V dropped 9 bases and J dropped 3 bases, with 10 bases sitting between them. The CDR3 sequence is 12 residues long. The CDR3 is CASSPGTDTQYF. The CDR3 DNA sequence: TGTGCCAGCAGCCCCGGGACAGATACGCAGTATTTT.